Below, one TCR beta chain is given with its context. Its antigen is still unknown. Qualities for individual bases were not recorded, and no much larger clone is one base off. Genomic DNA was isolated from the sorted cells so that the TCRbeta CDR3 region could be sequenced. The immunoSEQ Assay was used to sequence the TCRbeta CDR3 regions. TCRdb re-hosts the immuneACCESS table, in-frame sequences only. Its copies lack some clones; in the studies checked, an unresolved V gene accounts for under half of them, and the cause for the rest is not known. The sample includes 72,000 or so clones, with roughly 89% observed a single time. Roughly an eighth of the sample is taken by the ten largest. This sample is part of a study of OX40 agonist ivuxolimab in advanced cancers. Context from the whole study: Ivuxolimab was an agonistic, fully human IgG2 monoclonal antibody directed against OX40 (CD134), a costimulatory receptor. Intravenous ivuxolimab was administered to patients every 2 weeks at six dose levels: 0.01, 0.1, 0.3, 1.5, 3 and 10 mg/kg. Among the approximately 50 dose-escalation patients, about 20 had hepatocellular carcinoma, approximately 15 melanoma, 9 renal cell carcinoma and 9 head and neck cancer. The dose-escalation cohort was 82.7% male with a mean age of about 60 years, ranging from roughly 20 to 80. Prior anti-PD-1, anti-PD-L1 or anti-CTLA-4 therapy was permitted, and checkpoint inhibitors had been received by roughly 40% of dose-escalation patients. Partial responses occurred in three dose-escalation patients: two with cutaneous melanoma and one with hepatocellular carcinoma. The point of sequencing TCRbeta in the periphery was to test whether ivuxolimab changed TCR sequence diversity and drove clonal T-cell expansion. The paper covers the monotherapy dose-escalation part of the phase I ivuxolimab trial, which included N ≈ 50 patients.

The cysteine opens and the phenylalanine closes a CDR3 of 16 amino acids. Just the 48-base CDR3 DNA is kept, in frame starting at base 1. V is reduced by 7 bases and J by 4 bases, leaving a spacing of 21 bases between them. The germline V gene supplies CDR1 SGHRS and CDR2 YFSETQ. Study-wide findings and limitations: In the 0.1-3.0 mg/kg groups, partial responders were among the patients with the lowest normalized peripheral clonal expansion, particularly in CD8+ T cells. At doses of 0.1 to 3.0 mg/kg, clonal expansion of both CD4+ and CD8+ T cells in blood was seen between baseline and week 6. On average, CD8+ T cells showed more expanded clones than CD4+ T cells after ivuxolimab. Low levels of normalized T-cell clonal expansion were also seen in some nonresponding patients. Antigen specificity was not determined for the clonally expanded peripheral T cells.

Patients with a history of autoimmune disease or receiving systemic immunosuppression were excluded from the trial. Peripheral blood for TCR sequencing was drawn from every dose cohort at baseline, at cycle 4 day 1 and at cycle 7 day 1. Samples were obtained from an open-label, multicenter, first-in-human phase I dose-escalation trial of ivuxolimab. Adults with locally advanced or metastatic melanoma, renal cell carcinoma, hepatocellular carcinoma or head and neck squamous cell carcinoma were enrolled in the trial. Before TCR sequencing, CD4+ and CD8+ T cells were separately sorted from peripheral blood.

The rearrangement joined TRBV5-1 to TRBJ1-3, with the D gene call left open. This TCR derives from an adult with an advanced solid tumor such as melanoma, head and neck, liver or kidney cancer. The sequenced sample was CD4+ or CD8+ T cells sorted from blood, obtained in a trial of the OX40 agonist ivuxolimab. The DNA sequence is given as TGCGCCAGCCTACCGGCTCTAAGTCTATCCGGAAACACCATATATTTT. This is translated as CASLPALSLSGNTIYF.